These T cell receptor beta chains were read from a single sample in a study of beta chain features in type 1 diabetes. The table came from immunoSEQ multiplex PCR; TCRdb's copy has only in-frame clones and leaves some out. This sample has hundreds of thousands of clones, with around an eighth found just once. Sample: naive CD4+ T cells from blood. The source of these receptors is a woman in her 40s in good health. Each CDR3 is given with its conserved first and last residue. Fields, in order: clone size, D gene, V gene, J gene, CDR3 protein, CDR3 DNA. A D gene is named only where the DNA matches it firmly. Rows give clone size only sometimes, using once, few, many, or a class for an expanded clone.

abundance: few; d_gene: NA; v_gene: TRBV29-1; j_gene: TRBJ2-3; CDR3aa: CSVEGTRADTQYF; CDR3nt: TGCAGCGTTGAAGGAACTAGGGCAGATACGCAGTATTTT
abundance: few; d_gene: NA; v_gene: TRBV6-1; j_gene: TRBJ1-2; CDR3aa: CASSGTVNYGYTF; CDR3nt: TGTGCCAGCAGTGGGACAGTTAACTATGGCTACACCTTC
abundance: few; d_gene: NA; v_gene: TRBV7-6; j_gene: TRBJ1-2; CDR3aa: CASSLHPPLVGANYGYTF; CDR3nt: TGTGCCAGCAGCCTCCATCCCCCCCTGGTCGGAGCTAACTATGGCTACACCTTC
abundance: NA; d_gene: NA; v_gene: TRBV11-2; j_gene: TRBJ1-3; CDR3aa: CASSLPVLGNTIYF; CDR3nt: TGTGCCAGCAGCTTACCCGTACTCGGAAACACCATATATTTT
abundance: NA; d_gene: TRBD2; v_gene: TRBV5-1; j_gene: TRBJ2-5; CDR3aa: CASSRGTSGGQQETQYF; CDR3nt: TGCGCCAGCAGCCGTGGGACTAGCGGGGGGCAACAAGAGACCCAGTACTTC
abundance: few; d_gene: NA; v_gene: TRBV5-4; j_gene: TRBJ1-1; CDR3aa: CASSLGGVSTEAFF; CDR3nt: TGTGCCAGCAGCCTCGGGGGGGTCTCCACTGAAGCTTTCTTT
abundance: once; d_gene: TRBD2; v_gene: TRBV7-4; j_gene: TRBJ2-1; CDR3aa: CASSFPCGRLGVPWESYNEQFF; CDR3nt: TGTGCCAGCAGCTTCCCGTGCGGGAGGTTGGGGGTCCCATGGGAGTCCTACAATGAGCAGTTCTTC
abundance: few; d_gene: TRBD2; v_gene: TRBV5-5; j_gene: TRBJ2-7; CDR3aa: CASSQALAGGPYEQYF; CDR3nt: TGTGCCAGCAGTCAGGCGCTAGCGGGGGGTCCCTACGAGCAGTACTTC
abundance: few; d_gene: TRBD1; v_gene: TRBV27; j_gene: TRBJ2-1; CDR3aa: CASSFGQGARDEQFF; CDR3nt: TGTGCCAGCAGTTTCGGGCAGGGGGCAAGGGATGAGCAGTTCTTC
abundance: few; d_gene: NA; v_gene: TRBV5-1; j_gene: TRBJ2-7; CDR3aa: CASSQQQGYEQYF; CDR3nt: TGCGCCAGCAGCCAGCAACAGGGCTACGAGCAGTACTTC
abundance: NA; d_gene: TRBD2; v_gene: TRBV7-2; j_gene: TRBJ2-5; CDR3aa: CASSGGLAGETQYF; CDR3nt: TGTGCCAGCAGCGGGGGACTAGCGGGGGAGACCCAGTACTTC
abundance: few; d_gene: NA; v_gene: TRBV5-4; j_gene: TRBJ2-1; CDR3aa: CASSLAGLGYDEQFF; CDR3nt: TGTGCCAGCAGCTTGGCAGGCTTAGGATACGATGAGCAGTTCTTC
abundance: few; d_gene: NA; v_gene: TRBV5-1; j_gene: TRBJ2-7; CDR3aa: CASSLALTGYYEQYF; CDR3nt: TGCGCCAGCAGCTTGGCCCTTACAGGCTACTACGAGCAGTACTTC
abundance: few; d_gene: TRBD2; v_gene: TRBV19; j_gene: TRBJ2-1; CDR3aa: CASSLTSGTSGSEQFF; CDR3nt: TGTGCCAGTAGTTTAACCTCCGGGACTAGCGGAAGTGAGCAGTTCTTC
abundance: few; d_gene: TRBD2; v_gene: TRBV15; j_gene: TRBJ2-5; CDR3aa: CATSRPGGMRQETQYF; CDR3nt: TGTGCCACCAGCAGACCGGGGGGAATGCGTCAAGAGACCCAGTACTTC
abundance: few; d_gene: TRBD1; v_gene: TRBV27; j_gene: TRBJ1-6; CDR3aa: CASSFRDRGNSPLHF; CDR3nt: TGTGCCAGCAGTTTTCGGGACAGGGGAAATTCACCCCTCCACTTT
abundance: NA; d_gene: NA; v_gene: TRBV28; j_gene: TRBJ2-7; CDR3aa: CASSPQVYEQYF; CDR3nt: TGTGCCAGCAGTCCGCAGGTATACGAGCAGTACTTC
abundance: few; d_gene: TRBD1; v_gene: TRBV4-3; j_gene: TRBJ2-1; CDR3aa: CASSLTGTGSNEQFF; CDR3nt: TGCGCCAGCAGCCTTACCGGGACAGGGAGCAATGAGCAGTTCTTC
abundance: few; d_gene: TRBD1; v_gene: TRBV5-1; j_gene: TRBJ2-5; CDR3aa: CASTTGTAPIVAQYF; CDR3nt: TGCGCCAGCACTACCGGGACAGCTCCCATCGTCGCCCAGTACTTC
abundance: few; d_gene: TRBD2; v_gene: TRBV15; j_gene: TRBJ2-7; CDR3aa: CATSRGGGSGTSQYEQYF; CDR3nt: TGTGCCACCAGCAGAGGAGGGGGATCCGGGACTAGTCAGTACGAGCAGTACTTC
abundance: NA; d_gene: TRBD2; v_gene: TRBV7-2; j_gene: TRBJ2-7; CDR3aa: CASSPPHLAGDGYEQYF; CDR3nt: TGTGCCAGCAGCCCCCCACACCTAGCGGGGGATGGTTACGAGCAGTACTTC
abundance: few; d_gene: NA; v_gene: TRBV7-9; j_gene: TRBJ1-6; CDR3aa: CASSLGGGSYNSPLHF; CDR3nt: TGTGCCAGCAGCTTAGGCGGCGGCTCCTATAATTCACCCCTCCACTTT
abundance: few; d_gene: NA; v_gene: TRBV4-3; j_gene: TRBJ1-1; CDR3aa: CASSQAPRNTEAFF; CDR3nt: TGCGCCAGCAGCCAAGCTCCCAGGAACACTGAAGCTTTCTTT
abundance: NA; d_gene: TRBD2; v_gene: TRBV15; j_gene: TRBJ2-7; CDR3aa: CATSSWTSGGAREQYF; CDR3nt: TGTGCCACCAGCTCCTGGACTAGCGGGGGGGCGAGAGAGCAGTACTTC
abundance: many; d_gene: NA; v_gene: TRBV29-1; j_gene: TRBJ1-1; CDR3aa: CSVVSRQRNTEAFF; CDR3nt: TGCAGCGTTGTGTCCCGACAGCGGAACACTGAAGCTTTCTTT
abundance: few; d_gene: NA; v_gene: TRBV7-8; j_gene: TRBJ2-5; CDR3aa: CASSLPSPLFGTQYF; CDR3nt: TGTGCCAGCAGCTTGCCAAGCCCTTTATTCGGGACCCAGTACTTC
abundance: NA; d_gene: NA; v_gene: TRBV7-6; j_gene: TRBJ2-7; CDR3aa: CASSLADGAGYEQYF; CDR3nt: TGTGCCAGCAGCTTAGCGGATGGGGCTGGGTACGAGCAGTACTTC
abundance: NA; d_gene: NA; v_gene: TRBV6-4; j_gene: TRBJ2-1; CDR3aa: CASSFSGDGNEQFF; CDR3nt: TGTGCCAGCAGTTTTTCAGGGGACGGCAATGAGCAGTTCTTC
abundance: NA; d_gene: TRBD1; v_gene: TRBV19; j_gene: TRBJ2-5; CDR3aa: CASSDTGTGVRETQYF; CDR3nt: TGTGCCAGTAGTGACACCGGAACAGGGGTGAGGGAGACCCAGTACTTC
abundance: NA; d_gene: NA; v_gene: TRBV18; j_gene: TRBJ2-1; CDR3aa: CASSPPTGDNEQFF; CDR3nt: TGTGCCAGCTCACCACCGACAGGCGACAATGAGCAGTTCTTC
abundance: few; d_gene: NA; v_gene: TRBV7-9; j_gene: TRBJ1-5; CDR3aa: CASSSGNRPQHF; CDR3nt: TGTGCCAGCAGTAGCGGGAATCGCCCCCAGCATTTT
abundance: few; d_gene: TRBD1; v_gene: TRBV5-6; j_gene: TRBJ2-3; CDR3aa: CASRTTGATDTQYF; CDR3nt: TGTGCCAGCCGAACCACAGGGGCCACAGATACGCAGTATTTT
abundance: few; d_gene: TRBD2; v_gene: TRBV18; j_gene: TRBJ2-1; CDR3aa: CASSPPSGGAHNEQFF; CDR3nt: TGTGCCAGCTCACCCCCTAGCGGGGGGGCCCACAATGAGCAGTTCTTC
abundance: NA; d_gene: NA; v_gene: TRBV7-2; j_gene: TRBJ1-2; CDR3aa: CASSFMRGLGQHYGYTF; CDR3nt: TGTGCCAGCAGCTTCATGAGGGGACTCGGGCAGCACTATGGCTACACCTTC
abundance: NA; d_gene: NA; v_gene: TRBV10-3; j_gene: TRBJ2-2; CDR3aa: CAISAQHLTGELFF; CDR3nt: TGTGCCATCAGTGCCCAACACCTCACCGGGGAGCTGTTTTTT
abundance: many; d_gene: TRBD1; v_gene: TRBV29-1; j_gene: TRBJ2-1; CDR3aa: CSVEGPGQGYNEQFF; CDR3nt: TGCAGCGTTGAAGGTCCGGGACAGGGCTACAATGAGCAGTTCTTC
abundance: NA; d_gene: TRBD2; v_gene: TRBV13; j_gene: TRBJ2-7; CDR3aa: CASSSTSGGPTTYEQYF; CDR3nt: TGTGCCAGCAGCTCTACTAGCGGGGGGCCAACGACGTACGAGCAGTACTTC
abundance: NA; d_gene: NA; v_gene: TRBV4-3; j_gene: TRBJ2-1; CDR3aa: CASSRRRGAHNEQFF; CDR3nt: TGCGCCAGCAGCCGGCGTCGGGGGGCTCACAATGAGCAGTTCTTC
abundance: NA; d_gene: NA; v_gene: TRBV9; j_gene: TRBJ2-5; CDR3aa: CASSVAALQETQYF; CDR3nt: TGTGCCAGCAGCGTTGCGGCCCTCCAAGAGACCCAGTACTTC
abundance: NA; d_gene: TRBD1; v_gene: TRBV9; j_gene: TRBJ2-7; CDR3aa: CASIGTGDYEQYF; CDR3nt: TGTGCCAGCATCGGGACAGGGGACTACGAGCAGTACTTC
abundance: few; d_gene: NA; v_gene: TRBV19; j_gene: TRBJ2-7; CDR3aa: CASSIPLTGVIYEQYF; CDR3nt: TGTGCCAGTAGCATACCCTTGACAGGTGTTATCTACGAGCAGTACTTC
abundance: NA; d_gene: TRBD1; v_gene: TRBV9; j_gene: TRBJ1-2; CDR3aa: CASSVGDSNYGYTF; CDR3nt: TGTGCCAGCAGCGTAGGGGACAGTAACTATGGCTACACCTTC
abundance: few; d_gene: NA; v_gene: TRBV6-1; j_gene: TRBJ1-1; CDR3aa: CASRIGNTEAFF; CDR3nt: TGTGCCAGCAGGATCGGGAACACTGAAGCTTTCTTT
abundance: few; d_gene: TRBD2; v_gene: TRBV5-1; j_gene: TRBJ2-5; CDR3aa: CASSLGTSGGVETQYF; CDR3nt: TGCGCCAGCAGCCTCGGGACTAGCGGGGGAGTAGAGACCCAGTACTTC
abundance: NA; d_gene: TRBD2; v_gene: TRBV5-1; j_gene: TRBJ2-7; CDR3aa: CASSLGLAGSGSYEQYF; CDR3nt: TGCGCCAGCAGCTTAGGACTAGCGGGGTCGGGGAGCTACGAGCAGTACTTC
abundance: NA; d_gene: NA; v_gene: TRBV7-9; j_gene: TRBJ1-2; CDR3aa: CASSLGSGGTAYGYTF; CDR3nt: TGTGCCAGCAGCTTAGGTTCAGGTGGTACAGCCTATGGCTACACCTTC